This T cell receptor beta chain originates from a study of Ad26.COV2.S vaccination and SARS-CoV-2 variants. Study context: Administration of Ad26.COV2.S was intramuscular, either once or twice 56 days apart. General study findings and limits: Reportedly, spike-specific CD8+ and CD4+ T cell responses achieved substantial breadth once vaccination had taken place.

Comments on this clone: Its antigen is as yet unknown.

Treatment: about 20 received Ad26.COV2.S at low or high dose, single or two shots; several received placebo; per-sample allocation not given. All samples were drawn on day 63, counting from the first vaccine or placebo injection. With 1 base removed from V and 2 bases from J, the gap between germline ends came to 11 bases. This CDR3 spans 15 amino acids. Germline lookup yields CDR1 GTSNPN and CDR2 SVGIG (reference sequence). Data came from immunoSEQ multiplex PCR; TCRdb stores just in-frame clones and leaves some out. The table shows about 400,000 clones, with around 82% occurring only once. The sequence was obtained from a person between 18 and 60 years old who received the Ad26.COV2.S COVID-19 vaccine or a placebo. The rearrangement joins TRBV30 to TRBJ1-4; D is possibly TRBD1 (5 bases). The sequencing used peripheral blood, collected in a trial of Ad26.COV2.S vaccine versus placebo. The CDR3 sequence: CAWSGGLATNEKLFF. The CDR3 DNA sequence: TGTGCCTGGAGTGGGGGGTTAGCCACTAATGAAAAACTGTTTTTT. Looking up the rest from reference TRBV30 and TRBJ1-4 gives the full variable domain: SQTIHQWPATLVQPVGSPLSLECTVEGTSNPNLYWYRQAAGRGLQLLFYSVGIGQISSEVPQNLSASRPQDRQFILSSKKLLLSDSGFYLCAWSGGLATNEKLFFGSGTQLSVL.